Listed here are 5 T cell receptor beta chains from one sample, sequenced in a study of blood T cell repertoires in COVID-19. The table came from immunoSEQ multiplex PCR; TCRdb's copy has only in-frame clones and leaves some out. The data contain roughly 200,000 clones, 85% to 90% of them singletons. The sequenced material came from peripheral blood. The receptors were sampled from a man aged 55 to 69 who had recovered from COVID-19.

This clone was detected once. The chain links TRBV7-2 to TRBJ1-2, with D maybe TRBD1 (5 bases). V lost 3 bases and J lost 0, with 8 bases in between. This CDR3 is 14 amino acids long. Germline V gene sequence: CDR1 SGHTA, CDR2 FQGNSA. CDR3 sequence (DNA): TGTGCCAGCAGCTTCAGGGTTCCTAACTATGGCTACACCTTC. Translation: CASSFRVPNYGYTF.

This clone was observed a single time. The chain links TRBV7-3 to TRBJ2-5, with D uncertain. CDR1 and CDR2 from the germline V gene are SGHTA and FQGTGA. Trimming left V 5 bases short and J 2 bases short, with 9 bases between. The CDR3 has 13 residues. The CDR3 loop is CASSPSSQETQYF. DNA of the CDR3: TGTGCCAGCAGCCCGTCGTCGCAAGAGACCCAGTACTTC.

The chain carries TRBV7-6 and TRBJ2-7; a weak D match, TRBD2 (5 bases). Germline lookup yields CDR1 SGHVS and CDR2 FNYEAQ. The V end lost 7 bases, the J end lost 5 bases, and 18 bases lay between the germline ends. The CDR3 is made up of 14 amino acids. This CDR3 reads CASTPAAGPHEQYF. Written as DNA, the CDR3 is TGTGCCAGCACCCCGGCGGCGGGTCCCCACGAGCAGTACTTC.

The CDR3 DNA follows: TGTGCCAGCAGCCCCTTACTAGCGGGAGACAATGAGCAGTTCTTC. It encodes CASSPLLAGDNEQFF. V usage is TRBV14 and J usage is TRBJ2-1; 11 bases map to TRBD2. CDR1 is SGHDN, CDR2 FVKESK, per germline. V lost 4 bases and J lost 5; bases outside the gene matches: 4. The CDR3 contains 15 residues.

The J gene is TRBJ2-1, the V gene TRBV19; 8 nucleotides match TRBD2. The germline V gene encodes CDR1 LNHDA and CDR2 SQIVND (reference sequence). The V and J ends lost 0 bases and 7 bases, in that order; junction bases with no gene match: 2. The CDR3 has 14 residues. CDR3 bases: TGTGCCAGTAGTATAGACGGGACTAGTAATGAGCAGTTCTTC. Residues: CASSIDGTSNEQFF.